What follows is one TCR beta chain and its context. Its antigen is unknown. The input lacks base qualities; no much larger clone sits a single base away. This sample is drawn from a study of blood T cell repertoires in COVID-19 (dated by TCRdb to about 2020). For the study in its entirety: Samples covering the acute and convalescent phases of COVID-19 were provided by collaborators in the United States, Italy and Spain. The repertoires were released in a freely available public database meant as a resource for research on the immune response to SARS-CoV-2. The prospective study material was composed of cDNA or gDNA derived from T cells, B-cell-depleted T cells, or PBMCs. Samples were obtained from the ongoing ImmuneRACE study (first 160 participants) and from 950 to 1,500 subjects provided by 6 global collaborators. Deeply sampled blood TCRbeta repertoires from subjects exposed to, actively infected with, or recovered from COVID-19 were included in the dataset. HLA class I and class II types, where available, came from metadata supplied by the sample provider rather than from assay-based typing. Nearly every sample came with metadata listing a de-identified subject ID, COVID-19 status, age in years and sex. The paper as a whole reports these results and caveats: The amount of clinical and demographic metadata varied by source and participant and was provided uncurated.

V ends up 4 bases short and J 5 bases short, with an unmatched junction base count of 5. From cysteine to phenylalanine, the CDR3 is 14 amino acids long. The retained sequence is limited to the CDR3, 42 bases, with the frame set at the first base. The germline V gene encodes CDR1 LGHDT and CDR2 YNNKEL (reference sequence). TCRbeta CDR3 regions were amplified from genomic DNA by means of the immunoSEQ Assay, a bias-controlled multiplex PCR. Regarding the original processing steps: The number of nucleated cells in each sample was estimated by amplification of reference gene primers within the assay. To quantify the absolute abundance of each unique TCRbeta CDR3 rearrangement, sequence reads were collapsed and filtered. For each sample, productive Simpson clonality was calculated as the square root of Simpson's diversity index across productive rearrangements. TCRdb obtained this table from immuneACCESS and retained in-frame rearrangements with V and J assigned. These tables miss some clones; where compared with another copy, unresolved V genes account for less than half of the shortfall, and the remainder is unexplained. V, J and clone size derive from that table, while D and trimming were established from the DNA sequence. Counted in this sample were 250,000 to 300,000 clones; 70% to 90% of them appeared once. Of the sample, 3.6% is held by the ten largest clones.

Whole blood was collected in K2EDTA tubes by collaborating institutions according to the institutions' own protocols. For TCRbeta analysis, collaborators shipped samples in one of three forms: frozen whole blood, isolated PBMCs, or DNA extracted from either of those sample types. Sample: peripheral blood. The sequence joins TRBV3-1 (or the pseudogene TRBV3-2) to TRBJ1-2, with 9 bases matching TRBD1. The TCR comes from a man in his late teens or twenties with active or convalescent COVID-19. The nucleotide sequence is given as TGTGCCAGCAGCCGGGCACAGGGGGCGTATGGCTACACCTTC. Translated, this is CASSRAQGAYGYTF.